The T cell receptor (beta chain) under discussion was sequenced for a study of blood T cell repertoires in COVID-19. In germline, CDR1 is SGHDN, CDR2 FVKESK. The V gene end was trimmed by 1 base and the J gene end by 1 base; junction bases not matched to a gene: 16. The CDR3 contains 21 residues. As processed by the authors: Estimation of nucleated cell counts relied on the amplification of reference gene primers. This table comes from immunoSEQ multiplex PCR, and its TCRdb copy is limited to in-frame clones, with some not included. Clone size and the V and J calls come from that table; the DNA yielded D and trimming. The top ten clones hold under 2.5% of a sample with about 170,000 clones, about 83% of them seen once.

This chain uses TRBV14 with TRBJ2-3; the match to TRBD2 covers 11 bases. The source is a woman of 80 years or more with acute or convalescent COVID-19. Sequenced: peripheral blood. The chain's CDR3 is CASSQVRRLAGRTARTDTQYF. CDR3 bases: TGTGCCAGCAGCCAAGTGAGGAGACTAGCGGGGCGAACAGCTCGCACAGATACGCAGTATTTT.